This T cell receptor (beta chain) comes out of a study of blood T cell repertoires in COVID-19. Sequencing used immunoSEQ multiplex PCR; TCRdb keeps in-frame clones, though not all of them. This table has 210,000 or so clones, 80% to 90% appearing once. This clone was counted between two and nine times. The same CDR3 can be traced to other DNA sequences in this sample. The V end was cut by 3 bases, the J end by 1 base, with 6 bases between. The CDR3 sequence is 13 residues long. The specimen sequenced was peripheral blood. V gene TRBV12-3 or TRBV12-4 combines with J gene TRBJ1-1; D remains unclear. This TCR came from a woman older than 75 with acute or convalescent COVID-19. This CDR3 reads CASSFRGNTEAFF. Here the CDR3 DNA reads TGTGCCAGCAGTTTTCGAGGGAACACTGAAGCTTTCTTT.